These T cell receptor beta chains were read from a single sample in a study of shared T cell receptors in the human thymus. Profiled with immunoSEQ multiplex PCR; TCRdb holds only in-frame clones, not every one. The data hold 55,000 to 80,000 clones, with roughly 96% observed a single time. Sequencing was carried out using thymocytes. The receptors here all came from a human donor. Both conserved end residues are part of each CDR3. D genes are given only for firm matches. The size of a clone is reported for some rows only, either as once, few or many, or as a class for expanded clones.

cdr3_aa cdr3_nt clone_size v_call d_call j_call
CASRRGRSTDTQYF TGTGCCAGCAGGAGGGGACGGAGCACAGATACGCAGTATTTT - TRBV7-3 - TRBJ2-3
CASSPLFPGKSYNSPLHF TGTGCCAGCAGCCCCCTATTCCCAGGCAAGTCCTATAATTCACCCCTCCACTTT - TRBV27 - TRBJ1-6
CASLQSSYNEQFF TGTGCCAGTTTACAGAGCTCCTACAATGAGCAGTTCTTC - TRBV19 - TRBJ2-1
CASSGWDTDTQYF TGTGCCAGCAGTGGGTGGGACACAGATACGCAGTATTTT - TRBV25-1 - TRBJ2-3
CASSFDRQNSPLHF TGTGCCAGCAGTTTTGACCGACAAAATTCACCCCTCCACTTT - TRBV6-5 - TRBJ1-6
CAISESPRGSSTDTQYF TGTGCCATCAGTGAGTCCCCGAGGGGCTCTAGCACAGATACGCAGTATTTT - TRBV10-3 - TRBJ2-3
CASSVITGIYSTFYGYTF TGTGCCAGCAGCGTAATTACAGGGATCTACAGTACCTTTTATGGCTACACCTTC once TRBV11-2 - TRBJ1-2
CASSQDHRQGACEQYF TGCGCCAGCAGCCAAGATCACCGACAGGGGGCATGTGAGCAGTACTTC - TRBV4-3 TRBD1 TRBJ2-7
CASSLSGSDPQETQYF TGTGCCAGCAGCTTATCGGGCTCCGACCCCCAAGAGACCCAGTACTTC - TRBV7-3 - TRBJ2-5
CASSQDPSNGYTF TGTGCCAGCAGCCAAGACCCGTCCAATGGCTACACCTTC - TRBV14 - TRBJ1-2
CASSWGGFYNEQFF TGTGCCAGCAGCTGGGGAGGATTTTACAATGAGCAGTTCTTC - TRBV7-2 - TRBJ2-1
CASNSPGANVLTF TGCGCCAGCAACTCGCCGGGGGCCAACGTCCTGACTTTC - TRBV5-1 - TRBJ2-6
CASSLDRGANTGELFF TGTGCCAGCAGCCTCGACAGGGGTGCGAATACCGGGGAGCTGTTTTTT - TRBV4-2 TRBD1 TRBJ2-2
CASSRGQGPYSGNTIYF TGTGCCAGCAGTCGTGGACAGGGGCCCTACTCTGGAAACACCATATATTTT - TRBV27 TRBD1 TRBJ1-3
CASSLRGPAWEQYF TGTGCCAGCAGCTTGAGGGGACCCGCGTGGGAGCAGTACTTC - TRBV11-2 - TRBJ2-7
CASSHTGATNEKLFF TGTGCCAGCAGTCATACAGGGGCAACTAATGAAAAACTGTTTTTT - TRBV6-5 TRBD1 TRBJ1-4
CASSQRGTGTSNYGYTF TGTGCCAGCAGCCAACGTGGGACAGGGACCTCTAACTATGGCTACACCTTC - TRBV14 TRBD1 TRBJ1-2
CASSKRTRQETQYF TGCGCCAGCAGCAAAAGGACTAGACAAGAGACCCAGTACTTC - TRBV5-1 TRBD2 TRBJ2-5
CAITRRGEAFF TGTGCCATCACTCGCAGGGGTGAAGCTTTCTTT - TRBV10-3 - TRBJ1-1
CASSCARPYNEQFF TGTGCCAGCAGTTGCGCCCGACCCTACAATGAGCAGTTCTTC - TRBV6-5 - TRBJ2-1
CASSQDAQGCGQPQHF TGCGCCAGCAGCCAAGATGCGCAGGGGTGTGGACAGCCCCAGCATTTT - TRBV4-3 - TRBJ1-5
CASSQGTGAFPPNSPLHF TGTGCCAGCAGCCAGGGGACAGGAGCCTTCCCCCCAAATTCACCCCTCCACTTT - TRBV14 TRBD1 TRBJ1-6
CASSIVLSTGNNQPQHF TGTGCCAGTAGTATAGTTCTCTCGACAGGGAACAATCAGCCCCAGCATTTT - TRBV19 TRBD1 TRBJ1-5
CASSQETDRAAYGQYF TGCGCCAGCAGCCAAGAGACCGACAGGGCCGCCTACGGGCAGTACTTC once TRBV4-3 TRBD1 TRBJ2-7
CATSSGTAREAFF TGTGCCACCAGCAGTGGGACAGCCCGTGAAGCTTTCTTT - TRBV15 TRBD1 TRBJ1-1
CASSLDGVIAYEQYF TGCGCCAGCAGCTTGGATGGGGTCATCGCCTACGAGCAGTACTTC - TRBV5-1 - TRBJ2-7
CASSVRDTEAFF TGTGCCAGCAGCGTCCGGGACACTGAAGCTTTCTTT - TRBV5-8 - TRBJ1-1
CASSRGLYGYTF TGTGCCAGCAGCCGGGGGCTCTATGGCTACACCTTC once TRBV5-8 - TRBJ1-2
CASSYRGFYGYTF TGTGCCAGCAGTTACAGGGGTTTCTATGGCTACACCTTC - TRBV6-5 - TRBJ1-2
CASSSAIDRGTSTGELFF TGCGCCAGCAGCTCAGCAATAGACAGGGGGACGAGTACCGGGGAGCTGTTTTTT - TRBV5-1 TRBD1 TRBJ2-2
CASEPQRVGHRTGGTSNQPQHF TGTGCCAGCGAACCTCAGCGGGTCGGGCACAGGACAGGGGGCACGAGCAATCAGCCCCAGCATTTT - TRBV28 TRBD1 TRBJ1-5
CASSLMAGVANTGELFF TGTGCCAGCAGCTTAATGGCGGGGGTTGCGAACACCGGGGAGCTGTTTTTT - TRBV7-3 TRBD2 TRBJ2-2
CASRHHLDPGHPRGGYTF TGTGCCAGCAGGCACCACCTCGATCCGGGACACCCGCGGGGTGGCTACACCTTC once TRBV28 - TRBJ1-2
CAIGGIETQYF TGTGCCATCGGGGGCATAGAGACCCAGTACTTC - TRBV10-3 - TRBJ2-5
CASSLTLAGGRNEQFF TGTGCCAGCAGTTTAACTCTAGCGGGGGGGAGGAATGAGCAGTTCTTC - TRBV28 TRBD2 TRBJ2-1
CASSLGDVNYEQYF TGTGCCAGCAGCTTAGGGGACGTAAACTACGAGCAGTACTTC - TRBV11-2 - TRBJ2-7
CASSLAPLIQYF TGTGCCAGCAGCTTAGCCCCTCTGATTCAGTACTTC - TRBV7-6 - TRBJ2-5
CASSQELWTEAFF TGCGCCAGCAGCCAAGAGTTGTGGACTGAAGCTTTCTTT - TRBV4-1 - TRBJ1-1
CASNRSQDTQYF TGTGCCAGCAATCGGAGCCAAGATACGCAGTATTTT - TRBV2 - TRBJ2-3
CAISDKVPGQPSPLHF TGTGCCATCAGTGACAAAGTCCCGGGACAACCTTCACCCCTCCACTTT - TRBV10-3 - TRBJ1-6
CAISPCQTAACEKLFF TGTGCCATCAGTCCATGTCAGACAGCGGCCTGTGAAAAACTGTTTTTT - TRBV10-3 - TRBJ1-4
CATTRGDGYTF TGTGCCACCACAAGGGGGGATGGCTACACCTTC - TRBV19 - TRBJ1-2
CASSLLSGQKVLGYTF TGTGCCAGCAGTTTATTGTCGGGACAGAAAGTCCTTGGCTACACCTTC - TRBV27 TRBD1 TRBJ1-2
CASSLGGTGELFF TGTGCCAGCAGCTTGGGAGGCACCGGGGAGCTGTTTTTT once TRBV5-6 - TRBJ2-2
CASSSRNPPYEQYF TGTGCCAGCAGCTCCCGAAACCCCCCCTACGAGCAGTACTTC - TRBV11-3 - TRBJ2-7
CASSFSLRPVVNEQYF TGCGCCAGCAGCTTCTCTCTAAGGCCCGTAGTGAATGAGCAGTACTTC - TRBV5-1 - TRBJ2-7
CASSRLTGNYGYTF TGCGCCAGCAGCCGCCTGACAGGGAACTATGGCTACACCTTC - TRBV4-1 TRBD1 TRBJ1-2
CASSPRLAGVSSYNEQFF TGTGCCAGCAGCCCGAGACTAGCGGGGGTAAGCTCCTACAATGAGCAGTTCTTC once TRBV7-8 TRBD2 TRBJ2-1
CASSQEETQYF TGTGCCAGCAGCCAAGAAGAGACCCAGTACTTC once TRBV14 - TRBJ2-5
CASSPIPGPMLHF TGTGCCAGCAGCCCCATCCCGGGACCCATGCTCCACTTT - TRBV4-2 - TRBJ1-6
CASSLRWGGTRETQYF TGTGCCAGCAGCTTGAGGTGGGGTGGAACCCGAGAGACCCAGTACTTC - TRBV5-4 - TRBJ2-5
CASSRTAAEEQYF TGTGCCAGCAGCCGGACAGCTGCCGAGGAGCAGTACTTC - TRBV7-9 - TRBJ2-7
CASSPEGQLTLETQYF TGTGCCAGCAGCCCAGAGGGTCAGTTAACCCTAGAGACCCAGTACTTC - TRBV7-2 - TRBJ2-5
CASSPKTGGQARSPLHF TGCGCCAGCAGCCCCAAAACCGGAGGACAGGCCCGGTCACCCCTCCACTTT once TRBV4-3 TRBD1 TRBJ1-6
CASSVTDSYNTEAFF TGTGCCAGCAGCGTGACGGACAGTTATAACACTGAAGCTTTCTTT - TRBV9 - TRBJ1-1
CASSRKQGTPPEAPEAFF TGCGCCAGCAGCCGTAAACAAGGGACTCCCCCTGAGGCCCCTGAAGCTTTCTTT once TRBV4-3 - TRBJ1-1
CASGLASHSGGAYNEQFF TGTGCTAGTGGTTTGGCATCGCATAGCGGGGGGGCCTACAATGAGCAGTTCTTC - TRBV12-5 TRBD2 TRBJ2-1